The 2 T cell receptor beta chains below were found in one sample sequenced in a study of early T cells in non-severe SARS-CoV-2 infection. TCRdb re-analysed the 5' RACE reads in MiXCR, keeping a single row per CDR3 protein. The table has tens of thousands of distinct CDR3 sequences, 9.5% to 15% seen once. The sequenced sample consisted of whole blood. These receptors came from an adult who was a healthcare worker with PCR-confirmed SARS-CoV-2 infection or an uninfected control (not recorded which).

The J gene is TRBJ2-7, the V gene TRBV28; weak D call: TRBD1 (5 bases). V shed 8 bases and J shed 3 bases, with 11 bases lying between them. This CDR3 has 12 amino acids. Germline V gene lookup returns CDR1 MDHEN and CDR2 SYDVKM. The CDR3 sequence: CASRGQRYEQYF. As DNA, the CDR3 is TGTGCCAGCCGAGGACAACGCTACGAGCAGTACTTC.

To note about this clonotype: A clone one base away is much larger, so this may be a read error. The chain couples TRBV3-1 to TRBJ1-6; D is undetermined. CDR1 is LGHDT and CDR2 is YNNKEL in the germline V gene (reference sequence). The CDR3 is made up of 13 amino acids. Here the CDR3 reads CTSRGVDNSPLHF. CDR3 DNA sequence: TGTACCAGCCGTGGTGTCGATAATTCACCCCTCCACTTT. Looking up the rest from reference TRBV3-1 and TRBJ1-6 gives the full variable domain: DTAVSQTPKYLVTQMGNDKSIKCEQNLGHDTMYWYKQDSKKFLKIMFSYNNKELIINETVPNRFSPKSPDKAHLNLHINSLELGDSAVYFCTSRGVDNSPLHFGNGTRLTVT.